The subject of this entry is one T cell receptor beta chain. This probably arose from a read error, given a far larger clone one base away. Time point in this sample: newly diagnosed GD, antithyroid drugs for less than 3 months. With RNA extracted from PBMCs as input, the TCR library was made. The data were obtained in a study of regulatory T cells in long-lasting Graves disease. TCR beta libraries were built with iRepertoire HTBI primers and Arm-PCR of CDR3 regions. One entry per CDR3 protein results from TCRdb running MiXCR on the multiplex PCR reads. The sample carries 250,000 or so distinct CDR3 sequences, about 17% recorded once. These same records also appear under a second study, on T cells in Graves' hyperthyroidism and ophthalmopathy.

The sample in question was peripheral blood mononuclear cells (PBMCs), obtained at new diagnosis, from a patient treated with antithyroid drugs. The receptor was isolated from a woman aged 30 to 39 with Graves disease.

The CDR3 loop is CASRIPILAGGPKEETQFF. As DNA, the CDR3 is TGTGCCAGCAGGATCCCTATACTAGCGGGGGGGCCGAAGGAAGAGACCCAGTTCTTC. J is TRBJ2-7 and V is TRBV6-1; the match to TRBD2 covers 13 bases. Near its end, the DNA agrees better with TRBJ2-1, so the J call may be wrong. Germline values: CDR1 MNHNS, CDR2 SASEGT. The CDR3 runs 19 residues.